This T cell receptor (beta chain) was sequenced in a study of T cell responses to AZD1222 COVID-19 vaccine (dated by TCRdb to 2020 to 2022). The study in broad terms: Because spike-specific TCR depth and breadth did not differ between the two schedules, AZD1222 recipients who got a second dose at roughly 4 weeks were pooled with those who got a second dose at roughly 12 weeks. A total of 230 to 250 trial participants underwent TCR sequencing, of whom approximately 200 had received two doses of AZD1222 and around 26 had received two doses of the MenACWY control vaccine. Trial participants were enrolled by age into subgroups of 18-55, 56-69 and 70-plus years, and around 150, 28 and 57 TCR-sequenced participants, respectively, were included in these subgroups. Results the study describes overall, beyond this receptor: In the small 56-69-year group, the increase in depth fell short of significance, most likely because of low power. Participants were mostly white British, with more females than males. The authors suggested clonal diversity may have been underestimated. Reportedly, close to half of the unique spike-specific TCRs recognized epitopes lying outside the regions that are mutated in the B.1.351 and B.1.1.7 variants. Only six AZD1222 recipients were SARS-CoV-2 seropositive at baseline, limiting conclusions about previously exposed vaccinees. Vaccine-associated CD4 TCRs spanned the whole spike protein, with dominant responses in regions 160-218 and 743-854. After two AZD1222 doses, both the breadth and the depth of spike-specific TCRs were significantly higher than at day 0 and than in MenACWY recipients. Because no day 14 peak-response samples were available, the repertoires could be characterized only after the peak T cell response.

The time point label, read with the paper, signifies: baseline before first vaccination. The vaccinee samples were drawn from two UK trials, COV001 and COV002, one of which was a single-blind randomized controlled phase 2/3 trial testing AZD1222 (ChAdOx1 nCoV-19) in healthy adults. Trial participant PBMC samples were collected at day 0 and day 28 after the second dose for TCRbeta chain sequencing. The CDR3 regions of human TCRbeta chains were analyzed by immunosequencing. The paper's processing steps were these. TCRs in the repertoires were compared against a reference library of SARS-CoV-2-specific TCRs that had been generated with the MIRA antigen-specificity platform. Breadth meant the fraction of unique TCRs that were SARS-CoV-2-associated, whereas depth meant the fraction of total T cells that were SARS-CoV-2-associated. Using the MIRA data, each spike-specific TCR was mapped to the spike region that the TCR reacts to and placed in a CD4 or CD8 class. Log10-transformed breadth and depth values were compared by one-way ANOVA with Sidak's multiple comparisons tests. Not all clones reach the TCRdb copy of this immuneACCESS table, which keeps in-frame sequences only. Checked studies attribute under half of the gap to unresolved V genes and leave the rest unexplained. Clonal size and the V and J genes are those of that table, whereas D and trimming came from the DNA. The sample table lists 100,000 to 150,000 clones, 90% of them with a count of one. The ten largest clonotypes hold 6.9% of the sample.

A note on this clone: Its antigen has not been determined. Qualities for individual bases were not recorded, and no much larger clone is one base off.

Sample: peripheral blood, taken on day 0 of AZD1222 vaccination. The TCR originated in an adult in good health.

The DNA reads as follows: TGTGCCAGCAGTTTGACTTTAGGGACTGAAGCTTTCTTT. The translation is CASSLTLGTEAFF. The rearrangement joined TRBV6-4 to TRBJ1-1; the D gene lacks a confident call. The V end loses 5 bases and the J end loses 5 bases, and a stretch of 12 bases separates them. Based on the germline V gene, the CDR1 and CDR2 sequences are MRHNA and SNTAGT. From its cysteine to its phenylalanine, the CDR3 spans 13 amino acids. Of the read, only the CDR3 DNA is kept; its 39 bases are in frame from base 1.